This entry describes one T cell receptor (beta chain). This clone was seen only once. No antigen is known for it. No base-level quality is on record; no much larger clone is a single base apart. The CDR3 regions of human TCRbeta chains were analyzed by immunosequencing. The authors processed their data as follows. TCRs in the repertoires were matched against a reference library of SARS-CoV-2-specific TCRs that had been generated with the MIRA antigen-specificity platform. Breadth was defined as the fraction of unique TCRs that were SARS-CoV-2-associated, and depth was defined as the fraction of total T cells that were SARS-CoV-2-associated. Using the MIRA data, each spike-specific TCR was assigned both to the spike region to which the TCR was reactive and to a CD4 or CD8 class. Log10-transformed breadth and depth values were compared by one-way ANOVA with Sidak's multiple comparisons tests. This is the immuneACCESS table as TCRdb keeps it, with only in-frame sequences that have V and J called. A part of the clones is gone; compared with another copy, unresolved V genes explain less than half, and the rest is unexplained. V, J and clone size reflect that table, while D and trimming were determined from the DNA. The sample table holds more than 150,000 clones, of which about nine tenths were seen once. The ten largest clones add up to less than 2% of the sample.

The entry originates in a study of T cell responses to AZD1222 COVID-19 vaccine (dated by TCRdb to the early 2020s). Regarding the research as a whole: AZD1222 recipients whose second dose came at about 4 weeks and those whose second dose came at about 12 weeks were combined into one group, since spike-specific TCR depth and breadth did not differ between the two schedules. TCR sequencing was performed for roughly 250 trial participants, of whom about 200 were given two doses of AZD1222 and some 26 were given two doses of MenACWY control vaccine. Enrollment into the trials was organized by age into subgroups of 18-55, 56-69 and 70-plus years, and those subgroups contained roughly 140, 27 and 60 TCR-sequenced participants, respectively.

The CDR3 goes from the cysteine to the phenylalanine over 14 residues. Of all the DNA, just the CDR3 is kept, 42 bases in frame from base 1. The germline V gene gives CDR1 as ENHRY and CDR2 as SYGVKD. Between the V and J ends, shortened by 2 bases and 0 bases respectively, the junction contains 8 bases. Results the study describes overall, beyond this receptor: Reportedly, almost half of the unique spike-specific TCRs recognized epitopes lying outside the regions that are mutated in the B.1.351 and B.1.1.7 variants. In the small 56-69-year group, the increase in depth fell short of significance, most likely because of low power. Conclusions about previously exposed vaccinees are limited because only 5 or 6 AZD1222 recipients were SARS-CoV-2 seropositive at baseline. Because no day 14 peak-response samples were available, the repertoires could be characterized only after the peak T cell response. Spike-specific TCR breadth and depth rose significantly after two AZD1222 doses compared with day 0 and with MenACWY recipients. Vaccine-associated CD4 TCRs spanned the whole spike protein, with dominant responses in regions 160-218 and 743-854. Most participants were white British and females outnumbered males, and the authors suggested that clonal diversity may have been underestimated.

In the paper's terms, the time point label means: baseline before first vaccination. The vaccinee samples were drawn from two UK trials, COV001 and COV002, one of which was a single-blind randomized controlled phase 2/3 trial testing AZD1222 (ChAdOx1 nCoV-19) in healthy adults. For TCRbeta chain sequencing, PBMC samples were collected from trial participants at day 0 and at day 28 after the second dose. Source: peripheral blood, taken on day 0 of AZD1222 vaccination. This TCR derives from an adult in good health. The chain is made from TRBV10-3 and TRBJ2-7, with TRBD2 tentatively as D gene (6 bases match). The nucleotides are TGTGCCATCAGTGAGCGGGGGTTCTCCTACGAGCAGTACTTC. Protein translation: CAISERGFSYEQYF.